This entry describes one T cell receptor (beta chain). Its cognate antigen is unknown. As to treatment: roughly 10-day PBMC culture with coronavirus spike peptide pools or control peptides (ViraFEST assay). In the ViraFEST assay, peptide-pool expansion preceded TCR sequencing of expanded clonotypes. The sample comes from a study of vaccination and CD4 T cells after COVID-19. V was trimmed by 6 bases and J by 3 bases, leaving 8 bases between them. The CDR3 contains 13 residues. Germline loops: CDR1 WNHNN, CDR2 SYGVQD (reference sequence). Whole-study findings and limits: SARS-CoV-2-reactive clonotype medians increased from about 20 to 38, not significantly.

Once obtained from cultured CD4+ T cells, the DNA was sequenced using the Oncomine TCR Beta short-read assay. TCRdb reprocessed the PCR reads via MiXCR and lists one record per CDR3 protein. Of over 8,500 distinct CDR3 sequences listed, about 31% are singletons. The sequenced sample was cultured CD4+ T cells from blood. V and J are TRBV10-1 and TRBJ1-4; unclear D gene. The TCR originated in a human donor with COVID-19. The CDR3 region is CASSRQANEKLFF. The CDR3 coding sequence is TGCGCCAGCAGCCGACAAGCTAATGAAAAACTGTTTTTT.